This T cell receptor (beta chain) was identified during a study of cytomegalovirus exposure and HLA in healthy donors. The V gene's germline CDR1 is SEHNR and CDR2 FQNEAQ (reference sequence). The V end was cut by 3 bases, the J end by 0 bases, with 12 bases between. This CDR3 region has 16 residues. PCR was performed using 60 Vbeta and 13 Jbeta primers. TCRdb keeps only in-frame clones here, not all; method: immunoSEQ multiplex PCR. In the table there are about 150,000 clones, around 83% of which are singletons. The chain joins TRBV7-9 to TRBJ1-3, with no clear D. This receptor was obtained from a man aged 25 to 45 in good health and CMV-seropositive. The sequenced sample consisted of PBMCs. CDR3 DNA sequence: TGTGCCAGCAGCTTCGCGACACCGAGCTCTGGAAACACCATATATTTT. Translating gives CASSFATPSSGNTIYF.